Listed below are T cell receptor beta chains from one sample, sequenced in a study of blood T cell repertoires in COVID-19. The method was immunoSEQ multiplex PCR; TCRdb's version includes in-frame clones alone and lacks a portion of them. The repertoire includes 150,000 to 200,000 clones, roughly 79% of them detected once, and 17% sits in the top ten. The source material was peripheral blood. Receptors were obtained from a man aged 55 to 70 with active or convalescent COVID-19. Each CDR3 is given with its conserved first and last residue. D genes are given only for firm matches.

J: TRBJ2-7
V: TRBV7-7
D: TRBD1
length: 13
CDR3: CASSAGGQYEQYF

J: TRBJ1-2
V: TRBV28
D: TRBD1
length: 14
CDR3: CASSPRQGALGYTF

J: TRBJ1-2
V: TRBV10-2
D: -
length: 13
CDR3: CASSRGSNYGYTF

J: TRBJ2-1
V: TRBV2
D: TRBD2
length: 14
CDR3: CASEGLAGRNEQFF

J: TRBJ2-2
V: TRBV7-2
D: -
length: 13
CDR3: CASSLATYGELFF

J: TRBJ1-5
V: TRBV19
D: TRBD1
length: 14
CDR3: CASSRTGVNQPQHF

J: TRBJ2-2
V: TRBV7-6
D: TRBD1
length: 20
CDR3: CASSLKSGLGQGTGAGELFF

J: TRBJ2-2
V: TRBV11-2
D: -
length: 16
CDR3: CASSRRRAANTGELFF

J: TRBJ1-4
V: TRBV4-1
D: TRBD1
length: 13
CDR3: CASSRTGAEKLFF

J: TRBJ2-7
V: TRBV7-9
D: TRBD1
length: 16
CDR3: CASSLGQGAAFYEQYF

J: TRBJ1-4
V: TRBV19
D: TRBD1
length: 16
CDR3: CASSIDRGETNEKLFF

J: TRBJ2-1
V: TRBV2
D: -
length: 14
CDR3: CASSSAVSNNEQFF

J: TRBJ1-5
V: TRBV18
D: -
length: 15
CDR3: CASSPAAYSNQPQHF

J: TRBJ2-7
V: TRBV5-6
D: -
length: 15
CDR3: CASSRITGYRYEQYF

J: TRBJ2-5
V: TRBV6-2/TRBV6-3
D: -
length: 16
CDR3: CASSYSRLPGQETQYF

J: TRBJ1-2
V: TRBV7-2
D: -
length: 15
CDR3: CASSTTGTPNYGYTF

J: TRBJ2-1
V: TRBV11-2
D: TRBD2
length: 14
CDR3: CASSRGLAGNEQFF

J: TRBJ1-1
V: TRBV28
D: TRBD1
length: 16
CDR3: CASSFGTGKGNTEAFF

J: TRBJ2-3
V: TRBV11-3
D: TRBD2
length: 19
CDR3: CASSRSVGGTSGFAGTQYF

J: TRBJ2-7
V: TRBV9
D: TRBD1
length: 15
CDR3: CASSVSGQGVYEQYF

J: TRBJ2-7
V: TRBV7-3
D: -
length: 13
CDR3: CASSLLPTGEQYF

J: TRBJ1-2
V: TRBV29-1
D: -
length: 12
CDR3: CSVRPGDRGYTF

J: TRBJ1-2
V: TRBV5-4
D: -
length: 14
CDR3: CASSNWGSPYGYTF

J: TRBJ2-3
V: TRBV18
D: -
length: 16
CDR3: CASSPGTEGVTDTQYF

J: TRBJ2-2
V: TRBV7-9
D: -
length: 19
CDR3: CASSRLRDTRNLGTGELFF

J: TRBJ2-7
V: TRBV4-1
D: -
length: 12
CDR3: CASSHWTAEQYF

J: TRBJ2-7
V: TRBV18
D: TRBD2
length: 15
CDR3: CASSLTSGVDYEQYF

J: TRBJ2-7
V: TRBV2
D: -
length: 15
CDR3: CASSVTGTGKYEQYF

J: TRBJ1-2
V: TRBV3-1/TRBV3-2
D: TRBD1
length: 17
CDR3: CASSQERAGGSWYGYTF

J: TRBJ2-3
V: TRBV7-6
D: TRBD2
length: 21
CDR3: CASRISAQGLAGRTSTDTQYF

J: TRBJ2-1
V: TRBV5-6
D: TRBD2
length: 19
CDR3: CASSPRTSGRRGSYNEQFF

J: TRBJ1-2
V: TRBV18
D: -
length: 14
CDR3: CASSPGGSVYGYTF

J: TRBJ2-7
V: TRBV2
D: -
length: 14
CDR3: CASRLMGGQYEQYF

J: TRBJ2-2
V: TRBV7-9
D: TRBD1
length: 16
CDR3: CASSLKGQTNTGELFF

J: TRBJ2-7
V: TRBV29-1
D: -
length: 15
CDR3: CSVSYGLSGGPEQYF

J: TRBJ2-7
V: TRBV7-9
D: -
length: 15
CDR3: CASSRGTSNGDEQYF

J: TRBJ2-1
V: TRBV7-2
D: TRBD2
length: 16
CDR3: CASSGLAGVRGNEQFF

J: TRBJ2-1
V: TRBV11-1
D: TRBD2
length: 16
CDR3: CASSSPRLAGINEQFF

J: TRBJ1-1
V: TRBV7-8
D: -
length: 14
CDR3: CASSLETINTEAFF

J: TRBJ1-2
V: TRBV5-4
D: -
length: 15
CDR3: CASSLEPQGGYGYTF

J: TRBJ2-7
V: TRBV7-2
D: -
length: 13
CDR3: CASSLALLGEQYF

J: TRBJ2-7
V: TRBV18
D: -
length: 13
CDR3: CASSSGQGGEQYF

J: TRBJ2-7
V: TRBV6-2/TRBV6-3
D: TRBD2
length: 13
CDR3: CASSYSRGTEQYF

J: TRBJ1-6
V: TRBV2
D: -
length: 13
CDR3: CASGGQGNSPLHF

J: TRBJ1-4
V: TRBV2
D: TRBD1
length: 14
CDR3: CASRMGTVNEKLFF

J: TRBJ1-2
V: TRBV5-1
D: TRBD1
length: 13
CDR3: CASSSRQGYGYTF

J: TRBJ2-5
V: TRBV28
D: -
length: 18
CDR3: CASSQPRWEEGRLETQYF

J: TRBJ1-1
V: TRBV5-1
D: -
length: 14
CDR3: CASSSGDLPYEAFF

J: TRBJ2-3
V: TRBV4-3
D: -
length: 15
CDR3: CASSQDLTGEDTQYF

J: TRBJ2-1
V: TRBV4-1
D: TRBD2
length: 15
CDR3: CASRKLANAYNEQFF

J: TRBJ2-7
V: TRBV5-5
D: -
length: 13
CDR3: CASSPDTRFGQYF

J: TRBJ2-2
V: TRBV5-1
D: -
length: 16
CDR3: CASSFGDTMNTGELFF

J: TRBJ1-4
V: TRBV3-1/TRBV3-2
D: TRBD1
length: 13
CDR3: CASRKGAGEKLFF